These 26 T cell receptor beta chains originate from one sample sequenced in a study of beta chain features in type 1 diabetes. The investigators reverse transcribed all of the isolated RNA, so they sequenced expressed TCRB transcripts. Repertoires were generated with immunoSEQ multiplex PCR, while TCRdb's copy carries only in-frame clones and drops some. Of a few hundred thousand clones in the sample, 25% to 30% were seen once. The material sequenced was central memory CD4+ T cells from blood. These receptor sequences come from a man aged 25-45 years in good health.

This clone was observed a handful of times. The DNA of the CDR3 is TGTGCCTGGGGCCGAAAGAGGGGGCTCTCCTCCACTGAAGCTTTCTTT. It translates to CAWGRKRGLSSTEAFF. This chain joins TRBV30 and TRBJ1-1; 7 nucleotides agree with TRBD1. In germline, CDR1 is GTSNPN, CDR2 SVGIG (reference sequence). The length of the CDR3 is 16 residues. J lost 4 bases, V lost 5 bases, and 16 bases had no gene match.

This clone has just a few counts. The chain has TRBV7-9 and TRBJ2-5; 8 nucleotides line up with TRBD1. Germline trimming cut 0 bases from V and 5 bases from J; bases unmatched to any gene: 5. The CDR3 spans 15 residues. Germline lookup yields CDR1 SEHNR and CDR2 FQNEAQ (reference sequence). CDR3 nucleotides: TGTGCCAGCAGCTTAGCGCGGACAGGGAGGGAGACCCAGTACTTC. This sequence encodes CASSLARTGRETQYF.

This clone was observed a few times. V usage is TRBV5-4 and J usage is TRBJ1-2, with D possibly matching TRBD1 (6 bases). V was trimmed by 4 bases and J by 5 bases, leaving 9 bases between them. Germline V gene sequence: CDR1 SGHNT, CDR2 YYREEE (reference sequence). The length of the CDR3 is 12 residues. As DNA, the CDR3 is TGTGCCAGCAGCGCTACAGGGTATGGCTACACCTTC. As protein: CASSATGYGYTF.

V is TRBV29-1 and J is TRBJ1-5; no reliable D call. CDR3 size: 13 residues. Germline V gives CDR1 SQVTM, CDR2 ANQGSEA. CDR3 DNA sequence: TGCAGTGGGAGCGGAGGGAGCAATCAGCCCCAGCATTTT. Translation: CSGSGGSNQPQHF. The full variable domain, completed using reference TRBV29-1 and TRBJ1-5, is SAVISQKPSRDICQRGTSLTIQCQVDSQVTMMFWYRQQPGQSLTLIATANQGSEATYESGFVIDKFPISRPNLTFSTLTVSNMSPEDSSIYLCSGSGGSNQPQHFGDGTRLSIL.

This clone was recorded many times. V usage is TRBV30 and J usage is TRBJ1-5; D is undetermined. Germline V gene sequence: CDR1 GTSNPN, CDR2 SVGIG (reference sequence). This CDR3 comprises 11 residues. Trimming left V 1 base short and J 7 bases short, with 5 bases between. In nucleotides, the CDR3 is TGTGCCTGGAGTGACGGGCAGCCCCAGCATTTT. Protein sequence: CAWSDGQPQHF.

A note on this clone: This may arise from a read error, as a much more abundant clone is one base away. This rearrangement joins TRBV7-8 to TRBJ2-7, with D unclear. CDR3 size: 14 residues. CDR1 SGHVS and CDR2 FQNEAQ come from the germline V gene. The chain's CDR3 is CASSPGQGPYGQYF. In DNA form, the CDR3 reads TGTGCCAGCAGCCCCGGCCAAGGGCCCTACGGGCAGTACTTC.

The chain couples TRBV12-5 to TRBJ1-5, with D possibly being TRBD1 (5 bases). Germline V lookup: CDR1 LGHNT, CDR2 FRNRAP. Between the trimmed V and J ends, which lost 1 base and 3 bases, there was a span of 13 bases. CDR3 size: 16 residues. In nucleotides, the CDR3 is TGTGCTAGTGGTTTGGGACGGGACGGGTTCAATCAGCCCCAGCATTTT. It yields the protein CASGLGRDGFNQPQHF.

The CDR3 protein is CASSPRMDTWEAFF. Here the CDR3 DNA reads TGTGCCAGCAGCCCCCGGATGGACACATGGGAAGCTTTCTTT. The V call is TRBV7-9, the J call TRBJ1-1, with a weak D call TRBD1 (5 bases). V was pared by 5 bases and J by 8 bases, with 18 bases between. This CDR3 is built from 14 residues. Per the germline V gene, CDR1 is SEHNR and CDR2 is FQNEAQ (reference sequence).

Only a few counts were recorded for this clone. The chain carries TRBV2 and TRBJ1-4, with D possibly being TRBD1 (6 bases). In germline, CDR1 is SNHLY, CDR2 FYNNEI. V lost 6 bases and J lost 0, with 14 bases in between. The CDR3 contains 16 residues. CDR3 DNA sequence: TGTGCCAGCAGAGGTACAGGGATAGCAACTAATGAAAAACTGTTTTTT. Protein: CASRGTGIATNEKLFF.

This clone was picked up a small number of times. The chain has TRBV5-1 and TRBJ2-3, with TRBD2 as a possible D gene (5 bases). Germline lookup yields CDR1 SGHRS and CDR2 YFSETQ. CDR3 length: 15 amino acids. Trimming left V 1 base short and J 2 bases short, with 11 bases between. The CDR3 sequence: CASSLSGFDTDTQYF. Here the CDR3 DNA reads TGCGCCAGCAGCTTGTCGGGGTTTGACACAGATACGCAGTATTTT.

This clone showed up many times. This chain links TRBV30 with TRBJ2-5; 7 bases line up with TRBD1. Per germline, CDR1 GTSNPN and CDR2 SVGIG (reference sequence). V gave up 4 bases and J gave up 6 bases; unmatched junction bases: 8. This CDR3 has 13 amino acids. The CDR3: CAWTDRPRKTQYF. DNA for the CDR3: TGTGCCTGGACGGACAGGCCCAGGAAGACCCAGTACTTC.

The table lists this clone with a few counts. This chain links TRBV29-1 with TRBJ2-3, with a possible D match to TRBD2 (5 bases). Trimming pared 4 bases from V and 0 bases from J, leaving 11 bases between. CDR1 and CDR2 from the germline V gene are SQVTM and ANQGSEA. This CDR3 contains 14 residues. CDR3 sequence reads: CSVGGRTSTDTQYF. DNA of the CDR3: TGCAGCGTTGGCGGACGGACTAGCACAGATACGCAGTATTTT.

This chain links TRBV5-4 with TRBJ2-2; unclear D gene. The CDR3 contains 13 residues. The V and J ends lost 1 base and 7 bases respectively, with 8 bases between them. Germline V gene lookup returns CDR1 SGHNT and CDR2 YYREEE (reference sequence). Here the CDR3 reads CASSLLTIGELFF. The CDR3 nucleotides are TGTGCCAGCAGCTTGTTGACAATCGGGGAGCTGTTTTTT.

The gene calls are TRBV2 and TRBJ2-3, with TRBD1 matching 7 bases. The CDR3 contains 16 residues. The V gene's germline CDR1 is SNHLY and CDR2 FYNNEI. V was clipped by 2 bases and J by 3 bases; unmatched bases: 8. CDR3 sequence reads: CASSELFGRGTDTQYF. DNA for the CDR3: TGTGCCAGCAGTGAATTATTCGGCAGGGGGACAGATACGCAGTATTTT.

The chain uses TRBV6-6 and TRBJ2-1; D is unclear. The V gene's germline CDR1 is MNHNY and CDR2 SVGAGI (reference sequence). The CDR3 extends over 12 amino acids. V was pared by 4 bases and J by 9 bases, with 10 bases between. The CDR3 bases are TGTGCCAGCAGTTGGGATTTCGGTGAGCAGTTCTTC. Residues: CASSWDFGEQFF.

The rearrangement uses TRBV15 and TRBJ2-1, with TRBD1 matching 7 bases. In germline, CDR1 is LNHNV, CDR2 YYDKDF (reference sequence). V lost 7 bases to trimming and J lost 5 bases; unmatched junction nucleotides: 5. The CDR3 has 13 residues. The CDR3 DNA is TGTGCCACCAAACCCGGGACAGACAATGAGCAGTTCTTC. Translation gives CATKPGTDNEQFF. The entire variable domain, with the rest obtained from reference TRBV15 and TRBJ2-1, is as follows: DAMVIQNPRYQVTQFGKPVTLSCSQTLNHNVMYWYQQKSSQAPKLLFHYYDKDFNNEADTPDNFQSRRPNTSFCFLDIRSPGLGDTAMYLCATKPGTDNEQFFGPGTRLTVL.

This clone was picked up a small number of times. V is TRBV4-3 and J is TRBJ2-2; 14 bases align to TRBD2. V shed 8 bases, J shed 5 bases, and the junction held 7 bases outside the gene matches. In germline, CDR1 is LGHNA, CDR2 YSLEER. This CDR3 has 16 residues. In DNA form, the CDR3 reads TGCGCCAGCTCCCGACTAGCGGGAGGGCTAACCGGGGAGCTGTTTTTT. Its protein is CASSRLAGGLTGELFF.

This chain connects TRBV5-8 to TRBJ2-5, with TRBD1 as a possible D gene (7 bases). Per the germline V gene, CDR1 is SGHTS and CDR2 is YDEGEE. The CDR3 is 14 amino acids. Trimming left V 6 bases short and J 4 bases short, with 16 bases between. DNA for the CDR3: TGTGCCAGCACCCACCAGGGGGGTCCAGAGACCCAGTACTTC. Encoded protein: CASTHQGGPETQYF. The variable domain in full, with the rest retrieved from reference TRBV5-8 and TRBJ2-5, is EAGVTQSPTHLIKTRGQQATLRCSPISGHTSVYWYQQALGLGLQFLLWYDEGEERNRGNFPPRFSGRQFPNYSSELNVNALELEDSALYLCASTHQGGPETQYFGPGTRLLVL.

The genes are TRBV2 and TRBJ2-1; TRBD2 agrees at 9 bases. The CDR3 spans 12 residues. Germline lookup yields CDR1 SNHLY and CDR2 FYNNEI. DNA for the CDR3: TGTGCTTCTAGCGGGACCGGATATGAGCAGTTCTTC. It encodes CASSGTGYEQFF.

In its sample, this clone was seen a few times. The chain has TRBV5-1 and TRBJ2-3; D is perhaps TRBD1 (6 bases). CDR1 and CDR2 from the germline V gene are SGHRS and YFSETQ. The CDR3 has 15 residues. V lost 0 bases, J lost 0 bases, and 8 bases lay in between. The CDR3 sequence is CASSLEDSSTDTQYF. For the CDR3, the DNA is TGCGCCAGCAGCTTGGAGGACAGTAGCACAGATACGCAGTATTTT.

This clone came up a few times. This chain links TRBV14 with TRBJ2-7, with D tentatively TRBD1 (5 bases). V lost 2 bases to trimming and J lost 4 bases, with 6 bases between them. Germline lookup yields CDR1 SGHDN and CDR2 FVKESK. The CDR3 consists of 12 residues. DNA for the CDR3: TGTGCCAGCAGCCAACAGGGTTACGAGCAGTACTTC. Encoded protein: CASSQQGYEQYF.

In this sample, this clone turned up a few times. V usage is TRBV18 and J usage is TRBJ1-3, with D tentatively TRBD1 (6 bases). V lost 0 bases, J lost 1 base, and 16 bases lay in between. CDR3 size: 18 residues. Germline values: CDR1 KGHSH, CDR2 LQKENI. The CDR3 DNA reads as TGTGCCAGCTCACCACCCGGCGTGGGGGGCTTATCTGGAAACACCATATATTTT. Its protein is CASSPPGVGGLSGNTIYF.

The sample holds many counts of this clone. The chain employs TRBV2 and TRBJ2-4, with TRBD2 as a possible D gene (5 bases). V gave up 5 bases and J gave up 9 bases, with 14 bases separating them. CDR1 SNHLY and CDR2 FYNNEI come from the germline V gene. The CDR3 runs 13 residues. The CDR3 bases are TGTGCCAGCAGTTCCGGGAAGATAGGCATTCAGTACTTC. It translates to CASSSGKIGIQYF.

This chain links TRBV7-2 with TRBJ1-2; no definite D call. The germline gives CDR1 SGHTA, CDR2 FQGNSA. The CDR3 length is 14 residues. Trimming took 5 bases from V and 2 from J, leaving 12 bases between them. The CDR3 sequence is CASSLAGGNYGYTF. CDR3 coding DNA: TGTGCCAGCAGCCTTGCTGGCGGCAACTATGGCTACACCTTC.

In this sample, this clone turned up a few times. The chain employs TRBV9 and TRBJ2-5, with 12 bases fitting TRBD2. V lost 2 bases to trimming and J lost 5 bases; unmatched junction nucleotides: 4. In germline, CDR1 is SGDLS, CDR2 YYNGEE. The CDR3 spans 15 residues. CDR3 in amino acids: CASSVLAGGRETQYF. CDR3 DNA: TGTGCCAGCAGCGTTCTAGCGGGAGGGCGGGAGACCCAGTACTTC. The whole variable domain, filled in from reference TRBV9 and TRBJ2-5, reads DSGVTQTPKHLITATGQRVTLRCSPRSGDLSVYWYQQSLDQGLQFLIQYYNGEERAKGNILERFSAQQFPDLHSELNLSSLELGDSALYFCASSVLAGGRETQYFGPGTRLLVL.

This clone was counted only a few times. The rearrangement links TRBV2 to TRBJ2-5; tentatively, D is TRBD2 (5 bases). With 1 base removed from V and 7 bases from J, the gap between germline ends came to 10 bases. CDR1 is SNHLY and CDR2 is FYNNEI in the germline V gene. This CDR3 is built from 13 residues. In DNA form, the CDR3 reads TGTGCCAGCAGTGAAGACGGCCGGGGGACCCAGTACTTC. This sequence encodes CASSEDGRGTQYF.